The source of this T cell receptor beta chain is a study of blood T cell repertoires in COVID-19. The assay was immunoSEQ multiplex PCR, and TCRdb's table has in-frame clones only and misses some. The table includes tens of thousands of clones, around 80% detected once. The CDR3 sequence is 17 residues long. The V gene's germline CDR1 is MNHNY and CDR2 SVGAGI (reference sequence). J lost 1 base, V lost 5 bases, and 8 bases had no gene match. The clonotype was recovered from an elderly woman with active or convalescent COVID-19. The sequencing input was peripheral blood. V usage is TRBV6-6 and J usage is TRBJ2-3, with TRBD2 matching 11 bases. The DNA for the CDR3 is TGTGCCAGCAGTCCACGCCTAGCGGGGGGCGGCACAGATACGCAGTATTTT. Protein product: CASSPRLAGGGTDTQYF.